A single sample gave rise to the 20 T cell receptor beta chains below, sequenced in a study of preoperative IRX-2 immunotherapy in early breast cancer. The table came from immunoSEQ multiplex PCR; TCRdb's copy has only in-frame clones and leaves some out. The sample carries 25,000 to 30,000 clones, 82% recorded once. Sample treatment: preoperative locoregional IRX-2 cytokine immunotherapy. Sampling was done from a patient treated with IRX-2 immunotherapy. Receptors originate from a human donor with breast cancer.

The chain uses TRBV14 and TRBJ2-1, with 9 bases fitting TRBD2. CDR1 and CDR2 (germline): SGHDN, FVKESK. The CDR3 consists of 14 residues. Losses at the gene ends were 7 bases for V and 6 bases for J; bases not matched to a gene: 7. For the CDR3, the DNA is TGTGCCAGCAACCTAGCGGGAACCTTCAATGAGCAGTTCTTC. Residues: CASNLAGTFNEQFF. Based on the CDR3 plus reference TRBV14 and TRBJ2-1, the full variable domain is EAGVTQFPSHSVIEKGQTVTLRCDPISGHDNLYWYRRVMGKEIKFLLHFVKESKQDESGMPNNRFLAERTGGTYSTLKVQPAELEDSGVYFCASNLAGTFNEQFFGPGTRLTVL.

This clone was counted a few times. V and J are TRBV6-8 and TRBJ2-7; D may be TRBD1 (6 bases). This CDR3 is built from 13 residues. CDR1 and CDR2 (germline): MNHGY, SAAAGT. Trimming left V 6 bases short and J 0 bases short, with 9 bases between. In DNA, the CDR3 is TGTGCCAGCAGACGGGACAACTCCTACGAGCAGTACTTC. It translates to CASRRDNSYEQYF.

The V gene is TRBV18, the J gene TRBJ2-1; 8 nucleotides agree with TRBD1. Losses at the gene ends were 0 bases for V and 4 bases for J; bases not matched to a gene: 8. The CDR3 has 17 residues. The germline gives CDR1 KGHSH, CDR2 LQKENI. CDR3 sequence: CASSPPLRGRSYNEQFF. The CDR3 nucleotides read TGTGCCAGCTCACCACCCCTCAGGGGGCGGTCATACAATGAGCAGTTCTTC. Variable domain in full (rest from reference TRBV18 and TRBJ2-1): NAGVMQNPRHLVRRRGQEARLRCSPMKGHSHVYWYRQLPEEGLKFMVYLQKENIIDESGMPKERFSAEFPKEGPSILRIQQVVRGDSAAYFCASSPPLRGRSYNEQFFGPGTRLTVL.

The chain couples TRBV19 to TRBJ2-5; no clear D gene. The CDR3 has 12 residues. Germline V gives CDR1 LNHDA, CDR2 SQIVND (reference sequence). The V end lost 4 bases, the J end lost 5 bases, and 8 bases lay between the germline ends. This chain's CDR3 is CASSTGGETQYF. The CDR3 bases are TGTGCCAGTAGTACGGGTGGCGAGACCCAGTACTTC.

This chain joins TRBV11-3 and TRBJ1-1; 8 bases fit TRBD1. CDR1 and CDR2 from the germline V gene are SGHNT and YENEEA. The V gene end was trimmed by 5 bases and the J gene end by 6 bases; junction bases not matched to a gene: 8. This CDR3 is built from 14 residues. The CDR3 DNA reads TGTGCCAGCAGCACAACAGGGGGTTTTCCTGAAGCTTTCTTT. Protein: CASSTTGGFPEAFF.

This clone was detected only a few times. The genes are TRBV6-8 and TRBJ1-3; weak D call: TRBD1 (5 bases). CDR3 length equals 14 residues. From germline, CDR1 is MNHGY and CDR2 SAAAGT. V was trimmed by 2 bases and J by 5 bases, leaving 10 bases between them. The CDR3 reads CASSYPGRRNTIYF. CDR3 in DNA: TGTGCCAGCAGTTACCCGGGACGTAGAAACACCATATATTTT.

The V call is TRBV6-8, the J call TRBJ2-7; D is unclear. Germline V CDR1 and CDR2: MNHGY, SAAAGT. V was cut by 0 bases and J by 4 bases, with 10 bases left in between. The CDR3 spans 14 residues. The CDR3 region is CASSYSRGRYEQYF. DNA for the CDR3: TGTGCCAGCAGTTACTCTCGTGGGCGGTACGAGCAGTACTTC.

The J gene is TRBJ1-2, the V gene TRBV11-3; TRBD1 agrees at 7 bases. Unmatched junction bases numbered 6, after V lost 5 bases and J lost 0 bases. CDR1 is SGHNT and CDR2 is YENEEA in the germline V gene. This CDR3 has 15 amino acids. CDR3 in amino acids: CASSLPQGANYGYTF. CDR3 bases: TGTGCCAGCAGCCTCCCCCAGGGGGCTAACTATGGCTACACCTTC.

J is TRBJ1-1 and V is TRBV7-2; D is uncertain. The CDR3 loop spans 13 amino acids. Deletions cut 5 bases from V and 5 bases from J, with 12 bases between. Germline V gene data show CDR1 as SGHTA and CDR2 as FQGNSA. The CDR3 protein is CASSAQMGTEAFF. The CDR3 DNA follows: TGTGCCAGCAGCGCTCAGATGGGGACTGAAGCTTTCTTT.

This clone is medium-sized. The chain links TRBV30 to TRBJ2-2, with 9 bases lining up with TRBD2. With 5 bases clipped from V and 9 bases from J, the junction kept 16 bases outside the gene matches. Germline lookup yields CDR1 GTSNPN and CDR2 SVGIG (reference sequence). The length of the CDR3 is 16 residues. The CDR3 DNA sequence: TGTGCCTGGGTGCCCGCTGGCGGGGGGGCTGTCAGGGAGCTGTTTTTT. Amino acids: CAWVPAGGGAVRELFF.

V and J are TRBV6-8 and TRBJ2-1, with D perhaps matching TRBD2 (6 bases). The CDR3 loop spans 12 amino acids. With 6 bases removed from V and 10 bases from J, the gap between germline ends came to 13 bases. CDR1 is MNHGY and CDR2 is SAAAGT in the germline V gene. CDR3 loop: CASRRRAGEQFF. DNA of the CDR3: TGTGCCAGCAGAAGGAGGGCCGGGGAGCAGTTCTTC.

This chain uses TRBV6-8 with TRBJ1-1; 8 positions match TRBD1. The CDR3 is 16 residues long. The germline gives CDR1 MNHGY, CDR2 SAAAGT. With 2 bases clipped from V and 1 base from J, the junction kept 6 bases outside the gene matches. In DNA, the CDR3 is TGTGCCAGCAGTTACGGCAGGGGGCTTGGGAACACTGAAGCTTTCTTT. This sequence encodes CASSYGRGLGNTEAFF.

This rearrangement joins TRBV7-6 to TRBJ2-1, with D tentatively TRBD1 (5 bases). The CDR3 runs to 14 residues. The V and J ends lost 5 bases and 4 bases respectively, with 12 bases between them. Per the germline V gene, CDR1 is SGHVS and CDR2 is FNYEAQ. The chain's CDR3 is CASSQDRGYNEQFF. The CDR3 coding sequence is TGTGCCAGCAGCCAAGATAGGGGTTACAATGAGCAGTTCTTC.

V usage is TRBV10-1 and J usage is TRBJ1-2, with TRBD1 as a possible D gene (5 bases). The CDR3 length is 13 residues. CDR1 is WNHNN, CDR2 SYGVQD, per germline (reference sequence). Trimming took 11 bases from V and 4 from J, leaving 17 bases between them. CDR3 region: CADHGGVPYGYTF. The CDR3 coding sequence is TGCGCCGACCACGGGGGGGTCCCCTATGGCTACACCTTC.

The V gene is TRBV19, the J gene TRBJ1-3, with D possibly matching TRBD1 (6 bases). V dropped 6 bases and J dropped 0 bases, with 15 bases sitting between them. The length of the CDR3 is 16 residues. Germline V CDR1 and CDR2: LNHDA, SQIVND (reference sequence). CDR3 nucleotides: TGTGCCAGTAGGTCCCGGGACATCTCCTCTGGAAACACCATATATTTT. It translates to CASRSRDISSGNTIYF.

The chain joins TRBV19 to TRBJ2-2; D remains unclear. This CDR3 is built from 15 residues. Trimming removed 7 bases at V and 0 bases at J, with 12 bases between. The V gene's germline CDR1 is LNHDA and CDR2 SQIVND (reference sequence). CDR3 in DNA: TGTGCCAGTACCGCGAGTGCGACGAACACCGGGGAGCTGTTTTTT. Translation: CASTASATNTGELFF.

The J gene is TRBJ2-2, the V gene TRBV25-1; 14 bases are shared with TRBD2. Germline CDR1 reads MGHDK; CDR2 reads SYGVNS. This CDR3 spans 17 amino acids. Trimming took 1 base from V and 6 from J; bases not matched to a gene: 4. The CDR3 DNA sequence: TGTGCCAGCAGTGAATTCGGGGGACTAGCGGGAGCCGGGGAGCTGTTTTTT. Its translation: CASSEFGGLAGAGELFF.

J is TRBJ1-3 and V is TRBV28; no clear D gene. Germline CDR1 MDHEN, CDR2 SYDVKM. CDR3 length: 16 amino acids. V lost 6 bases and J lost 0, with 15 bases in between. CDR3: CASRPNLAISGNTIYF. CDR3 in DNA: TGTGCCAGCAGACCCAATTTGGCAATCTCTGGAAACACCATATATTTT.

The CDR3 coding sequence is TGTGCCAGCAGCCCGCGGACAGAGAGCTCCTACGAGCAGTACTTC. Encoded protein: CASSPRTESSYEQYF. The V gene is TRBV11-3, the J gene TRBJ2-7, with D perhaps TRBD1 (6 bases). Germline V gene lookup returns CDR1 SGHNT and CDR2 YENEEA. Deletions cut 5 bases from V and 0 bases from J, with 14 bases between. CDR3 size: 15 residues.

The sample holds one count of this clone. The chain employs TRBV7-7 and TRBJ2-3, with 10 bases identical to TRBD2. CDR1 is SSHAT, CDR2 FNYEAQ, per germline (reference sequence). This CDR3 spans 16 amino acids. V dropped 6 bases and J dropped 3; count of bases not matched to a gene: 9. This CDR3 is CASSRSPTSGTDTQYF. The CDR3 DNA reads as TGTGCCAGCAGTCGTTCCCCGACTAGCGGGACAGATACGCAGTATTTT. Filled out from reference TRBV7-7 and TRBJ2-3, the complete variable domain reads GAGVSQSPRYKVTKRGQDVTLRCDPISSHATLYWYQQALGQGPEFLTYFNYEAQPDKSGLPSDRFSAERPEGSISTLTIQRTEQRDSAMYRCASSRSPTSGTDTQYFGPGTRLTVL.